The 24 T cell receptor beta chains below all came from one sample that was sequenced in a study of memory CD4+ T cells and cytomegalovirus serostatus. Clones were sequenced by immunoSEQ multiplex PCR, and TCRdb holds only the in-frame ones, with some missing. The table includes tens of thousands of clones, approximately 80% detected once. Single viable CD3+CD4+CD8-CD45RO+ cells were sorted as the memory CD4+ T cells. Specimen: memory CD4+ T cells from blood. The source of these receptors is an adult in good health and CMV-seronegative.

In its sample, this clone was seen a few times. The chain couples TRBV29-1 to TRBJ1-5; no reliable D call. CDR3 length: 13 amino acids. Germline lookup yields CDR1 SQVTM and CDR2 ANQGSEA. V was cut by 4 bases and J by 7 bases, with 14 bases left in between. CDR3 bases: TGCAGCGTTGGTCCTGGGGTAGGGCAGCCCCAGCATTTT. This codes for CSVGPGVGQPQHF.

The chain couples TRBV2 to TRBJ1-6, with 8 bases fitting TRBD1. Trimming removed 7 bases from V and 0 bases from J; junction bases left unmatched: 2. CDR3 length equals 15 residues. Germline assignment: CDR1 SNHLY and CDR2 FYNNEI. Written as DNA, the CDR3 is TGTGCCAGCAAAGGGACAGGCTCCTATAATTCACCCCTCCACTTT. Amino acids: CASKGTGSYNSPLHF.

Details on this clone: The same CDR3 arises from other DNA sequences in this sample as well. The chain employs TRBV19 and TRBJ2-1, with a tentative D call TRBD1 (6 bases). Per the germline V gene, CDR1 is LNHDA and CDR2 is SQIVND (reference sequence). The CDR3 length is 15 residues. Trimming left V 7 bases short and J 0 bases short, with 13 bases between. This CDR3 is CASNPDRSSYNEQFF. The CDR3 region has the DNA TGTGCCAGTAATCCAGACAGGAGCTCCTACAATGAGCAGTTCTTC.

The chain has TRBV9 and TRBJ2-3, with D perhaps TRBD1 or TRBD2 (5 bases each). The CDR3 consists of 16 residues. The V end was cut by 0 bases, the J end by 1 base, with 12 bases between. Germline lookup yields CDR1 SGDLS and CDR2 YYNGEE. The CDR3 loop is CASSVDGGGGTDTQYF. The CDR3 DNA follows: TGTGCCAGCAGCGTAGATGGGGGTGGGGGCACAGATACGCAGTATTTT.

The rearrangement uses TRBV11-2 and TRBJ1-5; D is ambiguous. Germline-derived CDR1 and CDR2 are SGHAT and FQNNGV. This CDR3 is 13 amino acids long. Trimming stripped 6 bases from V and 4 bases from J, with 10 bases between. As DNA, the CDR3 is TGTGCCAGCAGTCAGACAAGAAATCAGCCCCAGCATTTT. This encodes CASSQTRNQPQHF. The variable domain in full, completed from reference TRBV11-2 and TRBJ1-5, reads EAGVAQSPRYKIIEKRQSVAFWCNPISGHATLYWYQQILGQGPKLLIQFQNNGVVDDSQLPKDRFSAERLKGVDSTLKIQPAKLEDSAVYLCASSQTRNQPQHFGDGTRLSIL.

The chain employs TRBV2 and TRBJ1-2, with 7 bases aligning to TRBD1. CDR3 size: 13 residues. Germline V gene sequence: CDR1 SNHLY, CDR2 FYNNEI. J lost 4 bases, V lost 6 bases, and 5 bases had no gene match. This CDR3 reads CASRAQGLYGYTF. In nucleotides, the CDR3 is TGTGCCAGCAGGGCACAGGGGCTCTATGGCTACACCTTC. Combining the CDR3 with reference TRBV2 and TRBJ1-2 gives the whole variable domain EPEVTQTPSHQVTQMGQEVILRCVPISNHLYFYWYRQILGQKVEFLVSFYNNEISEKSEIFDDQFSVERPDGSNFTLKIRSTKLEDSAMYFCASRAQGLYGYTFGSGTRLTVV.

This clone has a handful of counts. The chain carries TRBV2 and TRBJ1-1, with a possible D match to TRBD1 (5 bases). Between the trimmed V and J ends, which lost 5 bases and 6 bases, there was a span of 16 bases. Germline loops: CDR1 SNHLY, CDR2 FYNNEI. The CDR3 is 14 residues long. The CDR3 bases are TGTGCCAGCAGTAGCCGTACAGGTCGGGCTGAAGCTTTCTTT. It is translated as CASSSRTGRAEAFF.

V and J are TRBV18 and TRBJ2-1; TRBD1 might be the D (6 bases). Deletions cut 3 bases from V and 0 bases from J, with 27 bases between. CDR1 and CDR2 (germline): KGHSH, LQKENI. The CDR3 contains 21 residues. The CDR3 here is CASSPRGRWAGDRFSYNEQFF. In DNA form, the CDR3 reads TGTGCCAGCTCACCCCGGGGTCGGTGGGCAGGGGATCGGTTCTCCTACAATGAGCAGTTCTTC.

The chain has TRBV5-1 and TRBJ2-6, with D tentatively TRBD1 (5 bases). Per the germline V gene, CDR1 is SGHRS and CDR2 is YFSETQ. Trimming removed 1 base at V and 2 bases at J, with 19 bases between. CDR3 length: 19 amino acids. CDR3 amino acids: CASSLRLRQIVAGANVLTF. The CDR3 DNA sequence: TGCGCCAGCAGCTTGCGTCTACGACAGATTGTAGCTGGGGCCAACGTCCTGACTTTC.

The V call is TRBV5-1, the J call TRBJ1-4, with 8 nucleotides matching TRBD1. The CDR3 contains 14 residues. The ends lost 4 bases at V and 8 bases at J; junction bases unmatched: 7. The germline gives CDR1 SGHRS, CDR2 YFSETQ. CDR3 sequence reads: CASSQGTGPEKLFF. The CDR3 nucleotides are TGCGCCAGCAGCCAGGGGACAGGACCGGAAAAACTGTTTTTT.

Only a few counts were recorded for this clone. V usage is TRBV28 and J usage is TRBJ2-7; D call uncertain. CDR1 and CDR2 from the germline V gene are MDHEN and SYDVKM. The V gene lost 5 bases and the J gene lost 7 bases, with 12 bases spanning the gap. The CDR3 contains 12 residues. The CDR3 here is CASSDYEFEQYF. CDR3 DNA: TGTGCCAGCAGTGATTACGAGTTTGAGCAGTACTTC.

The chain recombines TRBV7-8 with TRBJ1-1, with 7 nucleotides matching TRBD1. CDR3 size: 18 residues. Germline V gene data show CDR1 as SGHVS and CDR2 as FQNEAQ. V lost 6 bases to trimming and J lost 1 base; unmatched junction nucleotides: 17. The CDR3 DNA reads as TGTGCCAGCAGGAGCGGACAGGCCCAATCCCATAGGAACACTGAAGCTTTCTTT. Its protein product is CASRSGQAQSHRNTEAFF.

A word on this clone: The conserved phenylalanine or tryptophan normally closing the CDR3 is absent here, so this likely arose from a read error. The rearrangement links TRBV25-1 to TRBJ1-2; D possibly corresponds to TRBD1 (6 bases). The V and J ends lost 4 bases and 7 bases respectively, with 16 bases between them. The CDR3 is 14 residues long. The germline V gene encodes CDR1 MGHDK and CDR2 SYGVNS. The CDR3 loop reads CASSGFRGALGYTS. The CDR3 region has the DNA TGTGCCAGCAGTGGATTTCGGGGGGCGCTTGGCTACACCTCC.

The rearrangement joins TRBV2 to TRBJ2-7, with D maybe TRBD2 (5 bases). V was shortened by 2 bases and J by 2 bases, with 13 bases between the two germline ends. The CDR3 covers 15 residues. From germline, CDR1 is SNHLY and CDR2 FYNNEI. This CDR3 reads CASSELMRATYEQYF. The CDR3 nucleotides are TGTGCCAGCAGTGAATTGATGAGGGCCACCTACGAGCAGTACTTC.

The V gene is TRBV18, the J gene TRBJ1-1; D gene ambiguous. Germline V gene data show CDR1 as KGHSH and CDR2 as LQKENI. CDR3 length: 14 amino acids. V was clipped by 1 base and J by 2 bases, with 8 bases between them. Here the CDR3 DNA reads TGTGCCAGCTCACCACTCCTGGGAAACACTGAAGCTTTCTTT. It yields the protein CASSPLLGNTEAFF.

CDR3 coding DNA: TGTGCCAGCAGCATCATCTCAGGGGCTAACTATGGCTACACCTTC. Protein sequence: CASSIISGANYGYTF. The chain couples TRBV28 to TRBJ1-2; tentatively, D is TRBD1 (6 bases). V lost 6 bases and J lost 0, with 14 bases in between. Germline V gives CDR1 MDHEN, CDR2 SYDVKM. The CDR3 has 15 amino acids.

The chain links TRBV10-3 to TRBJ1-3; D is uncertain. Looked up from germline, CDR1 is ENHRY and CDR2 is SYGVKD. V dropped 6 bases and J dropped 2 bases, with 8 bases sitting between them. The CDR3 contains 13 residues. CDR3 amino acids: CAIRPGPGNTIYF. The CDR3 nucleotides are TGTGCCATCAGGCCAGGACCTGGAAACACCATATATTTT.

This sequence joins TRBV11-2 and TRBJ2-7; D possibly uses TRBD1 or TRBD2 (6 bases each). This CDR3 has 14 amino acids. V lost 6 bases, J lost 0 bases, and 12 bases lay in between. Germline CDR1 SGHAT, CDR2 FQNNGV. In DNA, the CDR3 is TGTGCCAGCAGGGACTACAGGGTCTCCTACGAGCAGTACTTC. Encoded protein: CASRDYRVSYEQYF.

V and J are TRBV5-6 and TRBJ1-1; a weak D match, TRBD1 (6 bases). V lost 2 bases and J 8 bases, leaving 13 bases between the germline ends. This CDR3 has 13 amino acids. Germline CDR1 and CDR2: SGHDT and YYEEEE. The CDR3: CASSLSIGGEAFF. Here the CDR3 DNA reads TGTGCCAGCAGCTTATCCATAGGGGGGGAAGCTTTCTTT.

V usage is TRBV6-5 and J usage is TRBJ2-5; D is undetermined. The DNA end is a closer match to TRBJ2-7, so the J assignment may be wrong. The germline V gene has CDR1 MNHEY and CDR2 SVGAGI. The CDR3 spans 13 residues. The CDR3 region is CASSLGYSYEQYF. CDR3 bases: TGTGCCAGCAGTTTAGGATACTCCTACGAGCAGTACTTC.

A few counts support this clone. The V and J genes are TRBV18 and TRBJ2-1; D unresolved. V shed 6 bases and J shed 7 bases, with 10 bases lying between them. CDR3 size: 12 residues. From germline, CDR1 is KGHSH and CDR2 LQKENI. The CDR3 here is CASSRERNEQFF. For the CDR3, the DNA is TGTGCCAGCTCCAGAGAAAGGAATGAGCAGTTCTTC.

This rearrangement joins TRBV5-1 to TRBJ2-5; D may be TRBD2 (7 bases). Germline V gives CDR1 SGHRS, CDR2 YFSETQ. The CDR3 is 14 residues long. The ends were cut back, 4 bases at V and 1 base at J, with 11 bases in the middle. CDR3 in DNA: TGCGCCAGCAGCACGGGGGGCCCCCAAGAGACCCAGTACTTC. Protein: CASSTGGPQETQYF.

The V call is TRBV9, the J call TRBJ1-3; D is unclear. The V end lost 0 bases, the J end lost 0 bases, and 10 bases lay between the germline ends. The CDR3 loop spans 16 amino acids. Germline V gives CDR1 SGDLS, CDR2 YYNGEE. The CDR3 region has the DNA TGTGCCAGCAGCGTAGTAGGACGTAGCTCTGGAAACACCATATATTTT. This translates into CASSVVGRSSGNTIYF.

The V gene is TRBV30, the J gene TRBJ1-1; a possible D gene is TRBD1 (5 bases). Trimming shortened V by 3 bases and J by 3 bases, and 17 bases separated the two germline ends. Germline lookup yields CDR1 GTSNPN and CDR2 SVGIG (reference sequence). The CDR3 has 15 amino acids. The CDR3: CAWSRGGASHTEAFF. The DNA of the CDR3 is TGTGCCTGGAGCCGGGGTGGGGCATCGCACACTGAAGCTTTCTTT.